The 31 T cell receptor beta chains presented below share a single source sample, sequenced in a study of regulatory T cells in long-lasting Graves disease. Through Arm-PCR of CDR3 regions and iRepertoire HTBI primers, TCR beta libraries were built. Each CDR3 protein gets one entry after TCRdb re-called the multiplex PCR reads with MiXCR. The sample lists roughly 610,000 distinct CDR3 sequences; around 15% were seen once. As for time point: newly diagnosed GD, antithyroid drugs for less than 3 months. From RNA extracted from PBMCs, the TCR library was made. These data also formed part of another study, on T cells in Graves' hyperthyroidism and ophthalmopathy.

The sample in question was peripheral blood mononuclear cells (PBMCs), obtained at new diagnosis, from a patient treated with antithyroid drugs. These receptors were obtained from a man aged 18 to 29 with Graves disease.

J is TRBJ1-1 and V is TRBV30; TRBD1 aligns across 7 bases. Germline V gives CDR1 GTSNPN, CDR2 SVGIG (reference sequence). The CDR3 loop spans 14 amino acids. The V segment lost 3 bases and the J segment 4 bases; nucleotides outside the gene matches: 8. The CDR3: CAWSERQGGTEAFF. DNA of the CDR3: TGTGCCTGGAGCGAACGACAGGGAGGCACTGAAGCTTTCTTT.

The chain couples TRBV6-1 to TRBJ2-2; no clear D gene. Trimming took 7 bases from V and 3 from J, leaving 9 bases between them. Germline V gene data show CDR1 as MNHNS and CDR2 as SASEGT. The CDR3 length is 13 residues. CDR3: CASNNRDTGELFF. The CDR3 nucleotides are TGTGCCAGCAACAATAGGGACACCGGGGAGCTGTTTTTT.

The J gene is TRBJ1-5, the V gene TRBV30; D call uncertain. Per the germline V gene, CDR1 is GTSNPN and CDR2 is SVGIG (reference sequence). Trimming left V 5 bases short and J 4 bases short, with 12 bases between. CDR3 length: 13 amino acids. The CDR3 nucleotides read TGTGCCTGGGGCCACCGGGAAAATCAGCCCCAGCATTTT. Translation gives CAWGHRENQPQHF.

This clonotype was picked up many times. This chain uses TRBV6-5 with TRBJ2-1; tentative D call: TRBD2 (6 bases). The ends were cut back, 0 bases at V and 7 bases at J, with 16 bases in the middle. Germline CDR1 is MNHEY and CDR2 is SVGAGI. The CDR3 is 16 amino acids. This CDR3 is CASSYSRGTRGNEQFF. In DNA form, the CDR3 reads TGTGCCAGCAGTTACTCGAGGGGTACTCGGGGGAATGAGCAGTTCTTC.

V is TRBV20-1 and J is TRBJ1-1; 7 nucleotides align to TRBD1. The germline gives CDR1 DFQATT, CDR2 SNEGSKA (reference sequence). The CDR3 spans 14 residues. With V trimmed by 4 bases and J by 3 bases, 8 bases remained unmatched. The CDR3 here is CSATGGRVDTEAFF. Written as DNA, the CDR3 is TGCAGTGCTACAGGGGGAAGGGTGGACACTGAAGCTTTCTTT.

This clonotype was found many times. The chain recombines TRBV6-1 with TRBJ2-5; D remains ambiguous. CDR1 and CDR2 from the germline V gene are MNHNS and SASEGT. With 1 base removed from V and 1 base from J, the gap between germline ends came to 4 bases. CDR3 length: 13 amino acids. The CDR3 loop is CASSEVGQETQYF. The CDR3 nucleotides are TGTGCCAGCAGTGAAGTAGGCCAAGAGACCCAGTACTTC.

The table lists this clonotype with a few counts. The chain joins TRBV6-1 to TRBJ1-6, with 7 positions matching TRBD1. CDR3 length equals 15 residues. V gave up 6 bases and J gave up 4 bases; unmatched junction bases: 6. Germline loops: CDR1 MNHNS, CDR2 SASEGT. CDR3 sequence: CASSPGTEYNSPLHF. CDR3 in DNA: TGTGCCAGCAGCCCCGGGACAGAGTATAATTCACCCCTCCACTTT.

The chain has TRBV25-1 and TRBJ2-7; D is possibly TRBD1 or TRBD2 (5 bases each). This CDR3 is built from 15 residues. V shed 3 bases and J shed 4 bases, with 16 bases lying between them. Germline V gene lookup returns CDR1 MGHDK and CDR2 SYGVNS. CDR3 residues: CASSESGAERYEQYF. The DNA of the CDR3 is TGTGCCAGCAGTGAGTCCGGGGCAGAAAGGTACGAGCAGTACTTC.

This clonotype was counted at least ten times. For the CDR3, the DNA is TGTGCCAGCAGTTCACACCGAGAGGGCGAGCAGTACTTC. The encoded protein is CASSSHREGEQYF. This chain connects TRBV27 to TRBJ2-7, with a tentative D call TRBD2 (5 bases). Per germline, CDR1 MNHEY and CDR2 SMNVEV (reference sequence). Trimming stripped 4 bases from V and 6 bases from J, with 13 bases between. The CDR3 length is 13 residues.

With regard to this clonotype: Relative to the germline gene, one junction end is altered; a read error may explain this. CDR3 sequence reads: CASSFSGTAVF. The CDR3 DNA reads as TGTGCCAGCAGTTTTTCCGGGACAGCCGTTTTC. This chain joins TRBV12-3 or TRBV12-4 and TRBJ1-2; 7 bases are shared with TRBD1. The CDR3 loop spans 11 amino acids.

There are many counts of this clonotype. This chain connects TRBV5-1 to TRBJ2-7; TRBD2 might be the D (6 bases). V lost 4 bases and J 7 bases, leaving 18 bases between the germline ends. The CDR3 loop spans 14 amino acids. Per germline, CDR1 SGHRS and CDR2 YFSETQ. The CDR3 DNA follows: TGCGCCAGCAGCCCGGACTACCGCAGTGGGGAGCAGTACTTC. Its translation: CASSPDYRSGEQYF.

In this sample, this clonotype turned up many times. This sequence joins TRBV12-3 or TRBV12-4 and TRBJ2-3, with D perhaps TRBD2 (5 bases). This CDR3 is built from 16 residues. V lost 3 bases and J lost 2, with 15 bases in between. Here the CDR3 reads CASSFGWSGDTDTQYF. The CDR3 DNA follows: TGTGCCAGCAGTTTTGGGTGGTCCGGGGACACAGATACGCAGTATTTT.

This clonotype has just a few counts. One base away lies a much larger clone, so this may be a sequencing read error. The chain has TRBV18 and TRBJ1-1, with no clear D. The germline V gene has CDR1 KGHSH and CDR2 LQKENI. V lost 10 bases and J 3 bases, leaving 15 bases between the germline ends. The CDR3 loop spans 13 amino acids. This CDR3 is CATQEERDTEAFF. The CDR3 DNA reads TGTGCCACTCAGGAGGAGAGAGACACTGAAGCTTTCTTT.

The genes are TRBV18 and TRBJ1-1; no definite D call. V gave up 4 bases and J gave up 7 bases, with 19 bases separating them. Germline V gives CDR1 KGHSH, CDR2 LQKENI. This CDR3 has 15 residues. CDR3 loop: CASSQVIVKGGEAFF. The CDR3 coding sequence is TGTGCCAGCTCACAAGTTATTGTAAAGGGAGGTGAAGCTTTCTTT.

Comments on this clonotype: With a much larger clone just one base away, this may be a read error. The chain joins TRBV28 to TRBJ2-7; the match to TRBD1 covers 7 bases. The CDR3 contains 14 residues. From germline, CDR1 is MDHEN and CDR2 SYDVKM. The CDR3 DNA sequence: TGTGCCAGCTCCGGGACCGGGACAGCATACGAGCAGCACTTC. Translating it yields CASSGTGTAYEQHF.

This clonotype was detected ten times or more. The chain uses TRBV12-3 or TRBV12-4 and TRBJ2-2; 8 positions match TRBD2. This CDR3 has 15 residues. The junction had 4 bases not matched to a gene; V was cut back by 3 bases and J by 4 bases. CDR3 protein: CASSFAGGFTGELFF. The CDR3 bases are TGTGCCAGCAGTTTTGCGGGAGGCTTCACCGGGGAGCTGTTTTTT.

This clonotype has just a few counts. The rearrangement joins TRBV4-1 to TRBJ2-7, with 7 bases matching TRBD2. With V trimmed by 1 base and J by 4 bases, 4 bases remained unmatched. CDR3 length: 14 residues. Germline loops: CDR1 MGHRA, CDR2 YSYEKL. DNA for the CDR3: TGCGCCAGCAGCCAAGGTCTAGCGGATTACGAGCAGTACTTC. This codes for CASSQGLADYEQYF.

This clonotype was detected once. Here the CDR3 reads CARSLISRQVRGYTF. The CDR3 DNA reads TGCGCCAGGAGTCTTATTTCTCGACAGGTTCGTGGCTACACCTTC. The genes are TRBV5-1 and TRBJ1-2, with D perhaps TRBD1 (6 bases). The CDR3 length is 15 residues. Germline CDR1 reads SGHRS; CDR2 reads YFSETQ. With 8 bases removed from V and 7 bases from J, the gap between germline ends came to 24 bases. Full variable domain (rest looked up from reference TRBV5-1 and TRBJ1-2): KAGVTQTPRYLIKTRGQQVTLSCSPISGHRSVSWYQQTPGQGLQFLFEYFSETQRNKGNFPGRFSGRQFSNSRSEMNVSTLELGDSALYLCARSLISRQVRGYTFGSGTRLTVV.

The V and J genes are TRBV5-1 and TRBJ2-3; D might be TRBD2 (5 bases). Deletions cut 0 bases from V and 0 bases from J, with 11 bases between. CDR1 and CDR2 (germline): SGHRS, YFSETQ. CDR3 length: 16 amino acids. DNA of the CDR3: TGCGCCAGCAGCTTGGGAAGCGGATCTAGCACAGATACGCAGTATTTT. Amino acid sequence: CASSLGSGSSTDTQYF.

This clonotype was counted only a few times. This chain connects TRBV28 to TRBJ2-3; possibly TRBD1 for D (5 bases). This CDR3 is built from 13 residues. Per germline, CDR1 MDHEN and CDR2 SYDVKM. Between the trimmed V and J ends, which lost 6 bases and 4 bases, there was a span of 11 bases. This chain's CDR3 is CASSLQVPDTQYF. CDR3 bases: TGTGCCAGCAGCCTACAGGTCCCAGATACGCAGTATTTT.

To note about this clonotype: This may be a read error, as it is one base from a much larger clone. V gene TRBV7-9 combines with J gene TRBJ2-5, with a tentative D call TRBD1 (5 bases). The CDR3 is 15 amino acids. Trimming removed 11 bases at V and 0 bases at J, with 19 bases between. CDR1 SEHNR and CDR2 FQNEAQ come from the germline V gene (reference sequence). CDR3: CAGASLQVDQETQYF. CDR3 nucleotide sequence: TGTGCCGGCGCTTCCTTACAGGTCGACCAAGAGACCCAGTACTTC.

This clonotype was recorded at least ten times. This chain's CDR3 is CASSPDPLGGSYEQYF. CDR3 DNA sequence: TGTGCCAGCAGCCCCGACCCCCTTGGGGGCTCCTACGAGCAGTACTTC. The chain couples TRBV3-1 to TRBJ2-7, with D tentatively TRBD1 or TRBD2 (5 bases each). With 4 bases removed from V and 0 bases from J, the gap between germline ends came to 16 bases. The germline V gene encodes CDR1 LGHDT and CDR2 YNNKEL (reference sequence). The CDR3 consists of 16 residues.

On this clonotype itself: A much larger clone sits a single nucleotide away, making a read error possible. The chain has TRBV2 and TRBJ2-7; 7 bases match TRBD1. Germline lookup yields CDR1 SNHLY and CDR2 FYNNEI. V dropped 6 bases and J dropped 3; count of bases not matched to a gene: 11. The CDR3 extends over 15 amino acids. This CDR3 is CASSPTGLSCYEQYF. DNA for the CDR3: TGTGCCAGCAGCCCGACAGGGTTGAGCTGCTACGAGCAGTACTTC.

This clonotype has a count of ten or more. The CDR3 DNA sequence: TGCGCCAGCAGCTTAGCGGGAGTTGACAATGAGCAGTTCTTC. Translated: CASSLAGVDNEQFF. The chain recombines TRBV5-1 with TRBJ2-1; 8 bases line up with TRBD2. The J segment lost 5 bases and the V segment lost 2 bases, leaving 3 bases of the junction unmatched. This CDR3 comprises 14 residues. Germline values: CDR1 SGHRS, CDR2 YFSETQ. The full variable domain, in which reference TRBV5-1 and TRBJ2-1 provide the parts outside the CDR3, is KAGVTQTPRYLIKTRGQQVTLSCSPISGHRSVSWYQQTPGQGLQFLFEYFSETQRNKGNFPGRFSGRQFSNSRSEMNVSTLELGDSALYLCASSLAGVDNEQFFGPGTRLTVL.

Details on this clonotype: A much larger clone differs from this one at a single base, so this may be a read error. The genes are TRBV18 and TRBJ2-1; D gene unclear. Germline V gene sequence: CDR1 KGHSH, CDR2 LQKENI. V lost 5 bases to trimming and J lost 5 bases, with 16 bases between them. This CDR3 has 15 residues. Here the CDR3 reads CASSTGPRPDNEQFF. CDR3 bases: TGTGCCAGCTCAACCGGGCCCCGACCCGACAATGAGCAGTTCTTC. Filled out from reference TRBV18 and TRBJ2-1, the complete variable domain reads NAGVMQNPRHLVRRRGQEARLRCSPMKGHSHVYWYRQLPEEGLKFMVYLQKENIIDESGMPKERFSAEFPKEGPSILRIQQVVRGDSAAYFCASSTGPRPDNEQFFGPGTRLTVL.

This clonotype showed up just a few times. V usage is TRBV15 and J usage is TRBJ1-1; D may be TRBD1 (6 bases). CDR3 length: 16 residues. Trimming cost V 4 bases and J 10 bases, with 25 bases left between them. CDR1 and CDR2 from the germline V gene are LNHNV and YYDKDF (reference sequence). In DNA, the CDR3 is TGTGCCACCAGCATTGAGCGGAGCCAGGGGATGAGGGGAGCTTTCTTT. This translates into CATSIERSQGMRGAFF. Combining the CDR3 with reference TRBV15 and TRBJ1-1 gives the whole variable domain DAMVIQNPRYQVTQFGKPVTLSCSQTLNHNVMYWYQQKSSQAPKLLFHYYDKDFNNEADTPDNFQSRRPNTSFCFLDIRSPGLGDTAMYLCATSIERSQGMRGAFFGQGTRLTVV.

Details on this clonotype: A read error is possible here, since a much larger clone lies one base away. The chain has TRBV28 and TRBJ1-3, with D possibly matching TRBD1 (6 bases). The CDR3 runs to 17 residues. Germline V lookup: CDR1 MDHEN, CDR2 SYDVKM. In nucleotides, the CDR3 is TGTGCCAGCAGTTCCCTCCGGGGGCCTGCAGGTGGAGACACCATATATTTT. Translated, it gives CASSSLRGPAGGDTIYF.

This clonotype showed up many times. The chain joins TRBV28 to TRBJ2-3, with D unclear. The ends were cut back, 6 bases at V and 2 bases at J, with 15 bases in the middle. CDR1 and CDR2 from the germline V gene are MDHEN and SYDVKM. The CDR3 covers 15 residues. This CDR3 reads CASSLSGLPTDTQYF. CDR3 nucleotide sequence: TGTGCCAGCAGCTTAAGTGGCCTCCCCACAGATACGCAGTATTTT.

This clonotype has more than one count but fewer than ten. The chain has TRBV13 and TRBJ2-3; 11 bases are shared with TRBD2. V shed 3 bases and J 2 bases; nucleotides not matched to a gene: 13. This CDR3 has 19 amino acids. The germline V gene has CDR1 PRHDT and CDR2 FYEKMQ (reference sequence). The CDR3 nucleotides are TGTGCCAGCAGCTTGGAGCCCGGGATAGCGGGAGGGATCACAGATACGCAGTATTTT. It encodes CASSLEPGIAGGITDTQYF.

Many counts were recorded for this clonotype. The gene calls are TRBV12-3 or TRBV12-4 and TRBJ2-7; no clear D gene. The CDR3 totals 13 residues. The ends were cut back, 2 bases at V and 0 bases at J, with 5 bases in the middle. CDR3 sequence: CASSLTFSYEQYF. The CDR3 nucleotides are TGTGCCAGCAGTTTAACATTCTCCTACGAGCAGTACTTC.

This clonotype has at least ten counts. The genes are TRBV7-9 and TRBJ2-5; a possible D gene is TRBD2 (5 bases). This CDR3 has 16 residues. The germline V and J ends were trimmed by 1 base and 4 bases, with 16 bases remaining between them. Germline V gives CDR1 SEHNR, CDR2 FQNEAQ (reference sequence). Here the CDR3 reads CASSLGRNRRGETQYF. The CDR3, as DNA: TGTGCCAGCAGCTTAGGGAGGAACCGGCGCGGAGAGACCCAGTACTTC.